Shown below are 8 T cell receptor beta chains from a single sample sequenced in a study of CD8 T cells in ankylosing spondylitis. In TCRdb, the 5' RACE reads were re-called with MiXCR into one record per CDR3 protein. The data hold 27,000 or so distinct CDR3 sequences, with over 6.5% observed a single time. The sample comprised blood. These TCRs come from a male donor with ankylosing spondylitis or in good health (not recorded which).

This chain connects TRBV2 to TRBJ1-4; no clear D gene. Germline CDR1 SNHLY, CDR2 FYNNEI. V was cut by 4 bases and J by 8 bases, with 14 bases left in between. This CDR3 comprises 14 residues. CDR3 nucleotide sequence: TGTGCCAGCAGTGGGTTCCGGGTCGACGAAAAACTGTTTTTT. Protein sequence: CASSGFRVDEKLFF.

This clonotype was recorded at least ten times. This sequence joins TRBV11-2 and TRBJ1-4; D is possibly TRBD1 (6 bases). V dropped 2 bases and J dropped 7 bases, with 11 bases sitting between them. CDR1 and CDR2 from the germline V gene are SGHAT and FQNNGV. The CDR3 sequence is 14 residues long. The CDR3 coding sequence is TGTGCCAGCAGCTTAACCCTAGGGGGTGAAAAACTGTTTTTT. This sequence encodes CASSLTLGGEKLFF.

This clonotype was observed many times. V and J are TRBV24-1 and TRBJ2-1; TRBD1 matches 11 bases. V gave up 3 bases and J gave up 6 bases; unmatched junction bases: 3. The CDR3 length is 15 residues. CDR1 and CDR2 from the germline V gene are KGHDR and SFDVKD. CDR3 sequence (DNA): TGTGCCACCAGTGATCAAGGGACAGGGGGCAATGAGCAGTTCTTC. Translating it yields CATSDQGTGGNEQFF.

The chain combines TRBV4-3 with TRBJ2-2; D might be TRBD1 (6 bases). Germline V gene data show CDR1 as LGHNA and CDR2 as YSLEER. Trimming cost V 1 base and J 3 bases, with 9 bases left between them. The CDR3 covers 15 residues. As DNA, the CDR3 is TGCGCCAGCAGCCAAGTTAACAGGGACACCGGGGAGCTGTTTTTT. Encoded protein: CASSQVNRDTGELFF.

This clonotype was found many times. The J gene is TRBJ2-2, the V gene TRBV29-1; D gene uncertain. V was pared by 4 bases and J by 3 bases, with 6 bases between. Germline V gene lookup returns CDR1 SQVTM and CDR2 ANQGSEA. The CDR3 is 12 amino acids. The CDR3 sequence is CSVVGYTGELFF. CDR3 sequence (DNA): TGCAGCGTTGTAGGGTACACCGGGGAGCTGTTTTTT.

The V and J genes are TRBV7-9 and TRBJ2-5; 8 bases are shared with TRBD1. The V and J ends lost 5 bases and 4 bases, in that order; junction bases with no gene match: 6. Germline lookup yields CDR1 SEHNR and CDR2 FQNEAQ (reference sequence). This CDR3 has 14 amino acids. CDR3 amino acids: CASSIPQGGETQYF. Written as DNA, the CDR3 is TGTGCCAGCAGCATACCACAGGGGGGAGAGACCCAGTACTTC.

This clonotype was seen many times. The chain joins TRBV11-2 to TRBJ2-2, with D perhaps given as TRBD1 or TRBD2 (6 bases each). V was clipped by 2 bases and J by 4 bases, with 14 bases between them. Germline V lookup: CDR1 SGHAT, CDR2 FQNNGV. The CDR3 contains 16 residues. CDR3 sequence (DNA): TGTGCCAGCAGCTTAAACCCGGGGGCTAGCACCGGGGAGCTGTTTTTT. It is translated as CASSLNPGASTGELFF.

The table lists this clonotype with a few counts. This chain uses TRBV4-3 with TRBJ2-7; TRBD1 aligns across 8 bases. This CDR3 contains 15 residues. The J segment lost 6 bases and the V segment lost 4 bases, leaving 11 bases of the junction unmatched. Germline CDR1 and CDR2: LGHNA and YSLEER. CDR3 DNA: TGCGCCAGCAGCCCCGGGGACAGGCCCTTAGGCGAGCAGTACGTC. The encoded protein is CASSPGDRPLGEQYV.